The T cell receptor (beta chain) under discussion was sequenced for a study of OX40 agonist ivuxolimab in advanced cancers. Across the whole study: Melanoma, hepatocellular carcinoma, head and neck or renal cell cancer occurred in dose-escalation patients. Points from the study as a whole: The study found that CD8+ T cells averaged more expanded clones than CD4+. Within 6 weeks, CD4+ and CD8+ blood T cells expanded clonally at 0.1 to 3.0 mg/kg.

This clone was detected once. What it binds is not known. TCRdb's table, derived via immunoSEQ multiplex PCR, lists solely in-frame clones and lacks some. The sample lists more than 25,000 clones; about 88% were seen once. This specimen was CD4+ or CD8+ T cells sorted from blood, taken in a trial of the OX40 agonist ivuxolimab. The clonotype comes from an adult with an advanced solid tumor such as melanoma, head and neck, liver or kidney cancer.

This CDR3 is CASSPISSGRINEQFF. In nucleotides, the CDR3 is TGTGCCAGCTCACCAATTAGTAGCGGGAGGATTAATGAGCAGTTCTTC. V usage is TRBV18 and J usage is TRBJ2-1, with 10 positions matching TRBD2. The germline V gene encodes CDR1 KGHSH and CDR2 LQKENI. The CDR3 is 16 residues long. The V segment lost 2 bases and the J segment 7 bases; nucleotides outside the gene matches: 8.